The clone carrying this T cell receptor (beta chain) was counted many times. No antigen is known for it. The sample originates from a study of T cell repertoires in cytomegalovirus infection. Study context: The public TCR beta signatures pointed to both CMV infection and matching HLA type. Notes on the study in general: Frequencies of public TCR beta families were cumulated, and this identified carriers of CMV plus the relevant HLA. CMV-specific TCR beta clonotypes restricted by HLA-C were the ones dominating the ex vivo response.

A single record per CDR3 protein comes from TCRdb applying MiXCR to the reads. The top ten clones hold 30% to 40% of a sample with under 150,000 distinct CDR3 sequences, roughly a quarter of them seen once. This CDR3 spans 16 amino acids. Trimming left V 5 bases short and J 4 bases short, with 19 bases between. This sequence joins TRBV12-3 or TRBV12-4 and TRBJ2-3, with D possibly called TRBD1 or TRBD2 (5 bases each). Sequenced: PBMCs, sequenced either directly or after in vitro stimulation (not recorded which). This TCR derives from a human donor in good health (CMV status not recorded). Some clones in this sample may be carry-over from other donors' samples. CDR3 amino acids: CASSQIPLLGADTQYF. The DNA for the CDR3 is TGTGCCAGCAGTCAAATCCCCCTTCTGGGGGCAGATACGCAGTATTTT.